This TCR beta chain originates from a study of graft-versus-host responses after intestinal transplantation. Across the study: Tacrolimus plus steroids were given to all recipients for approximately three years, preceded by anti-thymocyte globulin induction.

This clone was recorded a few times. An end of the junction differs from the germline gene, which may be a read error. Assay used: immunoSEQ multiplex PCR; TCRdb lists only in-frame clones, some missing. The profile shows about 19,000 clones, roughly 36% of them singletons. General study results and limits: GvH clones surfaced in recipient marrow, some emerging earlier in ileum or blood.

This TCR came from a human patient who was an organ donor for intestinal transplantation. The sequencing here drew on alloreactive CD4+ T cells from a mixed lymphocyte reaction culture, taken before transplantation. Subset defined: CFSE-low proliferating T cells sorted from approximately six-day pre-transplant mixed lymphocyte reaction (GvH or HvG direction).

CDR3 region: CASSRDREETQYF. The CDR3 DNA reads as TGTGCTAGCAGCCGTGACAGGGAAGAGACCCAGTACTTC. The chain recombines TRBV7-7 with TRBJ2-5, with 7 bases fitting TRBD1. The CDR3 contains 13 residues. Germline V gene data show CDR1 as SSHAT and CDR2 as FNYEAQ (reference sequence).